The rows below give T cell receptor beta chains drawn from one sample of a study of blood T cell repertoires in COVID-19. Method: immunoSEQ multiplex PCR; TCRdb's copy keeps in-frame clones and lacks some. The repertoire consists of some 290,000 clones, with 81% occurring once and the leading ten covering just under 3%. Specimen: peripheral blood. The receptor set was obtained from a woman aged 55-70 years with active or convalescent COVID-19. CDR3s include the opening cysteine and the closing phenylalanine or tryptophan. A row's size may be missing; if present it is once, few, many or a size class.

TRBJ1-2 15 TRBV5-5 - CASSSPGTPNYGYTF
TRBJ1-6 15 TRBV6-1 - CASSELGQGGSPLHF
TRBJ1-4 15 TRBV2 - CASSAGVATNEKLFF
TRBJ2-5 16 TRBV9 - CASSVGTSGALETQYF
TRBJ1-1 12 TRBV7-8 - CASSLEDTVAFF
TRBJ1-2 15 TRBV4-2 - CASSQEPGADYGYTF
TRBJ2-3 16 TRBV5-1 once CASSLAGGVRTDTQYF
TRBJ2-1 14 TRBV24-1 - CATSDPGTSGEQFF
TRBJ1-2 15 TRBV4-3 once CASSQGVSGKDGYTF
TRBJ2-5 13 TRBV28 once CASSQGSQETQYF
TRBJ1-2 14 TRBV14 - CASSQARGGYGYTF
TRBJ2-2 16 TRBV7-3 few CASSSDWGGNTGELFF
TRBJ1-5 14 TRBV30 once CAWSAGRRDQPQHF
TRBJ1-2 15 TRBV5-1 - CASSLAGQGDTGYTF
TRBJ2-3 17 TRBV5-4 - CASSLQGWGGRADTQYF
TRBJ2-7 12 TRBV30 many CAWAGTDYEQYF
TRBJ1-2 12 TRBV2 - CASSEELTFGRF
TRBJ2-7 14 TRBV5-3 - CARSISETGYEQYF
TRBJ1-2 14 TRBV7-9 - CASSLGNSNYGYTF
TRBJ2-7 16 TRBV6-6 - CASSYEEIPFGYEQYF
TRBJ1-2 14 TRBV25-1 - CASTGTGYNYGYTF
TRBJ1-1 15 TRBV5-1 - CASSWDRVRNTEAFF
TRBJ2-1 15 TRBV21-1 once CASRANTSPYNEQFF
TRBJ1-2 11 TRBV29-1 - CSVERGDRAYF
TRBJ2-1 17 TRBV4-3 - CASSPRIPGTGDNEQFF
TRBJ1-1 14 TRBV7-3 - CASSTGTGGTEAFF
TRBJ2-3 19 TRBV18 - CASSPPLTGAPEMTDTQYF
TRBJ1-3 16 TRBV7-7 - CASSATDNASGNTIYF
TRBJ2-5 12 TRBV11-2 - CASSTVLKTQYF
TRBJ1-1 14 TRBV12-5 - CASAPVLKNTEAFF
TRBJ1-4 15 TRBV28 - CASSSPGLSNEKLFF
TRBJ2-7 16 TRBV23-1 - CASRQWAQSLSYEQYF
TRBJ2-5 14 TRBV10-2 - CASGLAGGQETQYF
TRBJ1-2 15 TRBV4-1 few CASSRNPRGDGGYTF
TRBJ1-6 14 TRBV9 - CASSVVAGESPLHF
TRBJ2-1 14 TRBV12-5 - CASGWSGGRSEQFF
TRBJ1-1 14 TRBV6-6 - CASSYSGEGTEAFF
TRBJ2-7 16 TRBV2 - CASSKTSGVPAYEQYF
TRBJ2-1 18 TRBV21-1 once CASSKKRTGDINSNEQFF
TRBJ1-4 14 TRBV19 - CASSPGVANEKLFF
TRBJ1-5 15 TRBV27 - CASSLWSGGNQPQHF
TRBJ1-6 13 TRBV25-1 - CASYRGAGSPLHF
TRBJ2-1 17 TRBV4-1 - CASSQSLPGQGYNEQFF
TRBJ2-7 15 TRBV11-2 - CASSSWQVRSYEQYF
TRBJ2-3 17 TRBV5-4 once CASSDPTSGGRSGTQYF
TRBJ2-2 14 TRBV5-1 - CATQTGPNTGELFF
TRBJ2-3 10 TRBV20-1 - CSASQGAQYF
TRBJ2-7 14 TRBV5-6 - CASSLGGQGDEQYF
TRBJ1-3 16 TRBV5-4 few CASSLGGPSPGNTIYF
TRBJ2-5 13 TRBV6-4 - CARCMNSGETQYF
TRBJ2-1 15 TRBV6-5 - CASRSLPGGLNEQFF
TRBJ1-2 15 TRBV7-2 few CASSLATTGGDGYTF
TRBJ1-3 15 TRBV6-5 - CASSSSTGYGNTIYF
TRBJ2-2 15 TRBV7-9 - CASSYGTLNTGELFF
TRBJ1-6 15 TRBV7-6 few CASSLVTGGNSPLHF
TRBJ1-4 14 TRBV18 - CASSRRQANEKLFF
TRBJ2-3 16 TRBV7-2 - CASSPQRGAHTDTQYF
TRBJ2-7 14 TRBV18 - CASSPGQGVYEQYF
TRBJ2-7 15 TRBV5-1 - CASSQGWDSSYEQYF
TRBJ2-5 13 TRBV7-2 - CASRSGTGETQYF